The T cell receptor beta chain under discussion was sequenced for a study of T cell repertoires in cytomegalovirus infection. Study background: Matching HLA type and CMV infection were both indicated by public TCR beta signatures. Notes on the study in general: The ex vivo response showed dominance by HLA-C-restricted CMV-specific TCR beta clonotypes. Cumulated frequencies of public TCR beta families served to identify carriers of CMV plus the relevant HLA.

TCRdb re-analysed the reads in MiXCR, keeping a single row per CDR3 protein. The sample includes approximately 180,000 distinct CDR3 sequences, about a sixth of them seen just once. The CDR3 length is 14 residues. V lost 7 bases to trimming and J lost 5 bases, with 17 bases between them. Germline assignment: CDR1 MNHEY and CDR2 SVGEGT. This clonotype was seen only a few times. Its antigen is not known. V gene TRBV6-2 or TRBV6-3 combines with J gene TRBJ2-5; D may be TRBD1 (5 bases). This TCR was recovered from a human donor in good health (CMV status not recorded). Some clones in this sample may be carry-over from other donors' samples. Source material: CD8+ T cells from PBMCs. CDR3 coding DNA: TGTGCCAGCATCCCAGGTGGGGCACGGGAGACCCAGTACTTC. It specifies CASIPGGARETQYF.